Below, 8 T cell receptor beta chains from the same sample are listed, as sequenced in a study of shared clonotypes between healthy human individuals. Data came from immunoSEQ multiplex PCR; TCRdb stores just in-frame clones and leaves some out. Of 2 million to 2.5 million clones in the sample, roughly 93% were seen once. Material for sequencing was naive CD4+ T cells from PBMCs. Described subset: CD45RA+ positively selected. All receptors derive from a young man in good health. Some clones in this sample may be carry-over from other donors' samples.

This clone was seen just once. This sequence joins TRBV29-1 and TRBJ2-1; 12 bases are a match to TRBD2. Germline lookup yields CDR1 SQVTM and CDR2 ANQGSEA. Germline trimming cut 6 bases from V and 8 bases from J; bases unmatched to any gene: 8. The CDR3 sequence is 14 residues long. The CDR3 loop is CSVALAGGFHEQFF. CDR3 bases: TGCAGCGTAGCTCTAGCGGGAGGGTTCCATGAGCAGTTCTTC.

J is TRBJ1-2 and V is TRBV7-2, with D maybe TRBD1 (5 bases). Trimming stripped 3 bases from V and 6 bases from J, with 20 bases between. The CDR3 spans 16 residues. Germline CDR1 SGHTA, CDR2 FQGNSA. The DNA of the CDR3 is TGTGCCAGCAGCTTGATTCCAGGGAGAATAGTTGATGGCTACACCTTC. Translation gives CASSLIPGRIVDGYTF.

The gene calls are TRBV29-1 and TRBJ2-7, with 8 bases identical to TRBD2. This CDR3 comprises 14 residues. The ends lost 4 bases at V and 1 base at J; junction bases unmatched: 6. CDR1 and CDR2 from the germline V gene are SQVTM and ANQGSEA. DNA for the CDR3: TGCAGCGTTGGTCTACTAGCGGAGTCCTACGAGCAGTACTTC. Residues: CSVGLLAESYEQYF.

This chain joins TRBV7-9 and TRBJ1-1; the D gene is possibly TRBD1 (5 bases). This CDR3 has 16 amino acids. The germline gives CDR1 SEHNR, CDR2 FQNEAQ (reference sequence). The V and J ends lost 3 bases and 6 bases respectively, with 20 bases between them. As DNA, the CDR3 is TGTGCCAGCAGCTTCGACCGGACATACTCGGAAGCTGAAGCTTTCTTT. Encoded protein: CASSFDRTYSEAEAFF.

The rearrangement joins TRBV18 to TRBJ1-6; the D is unclear. V lost 1 base and J 8 bases, leaving 3 bases between the germline ends. The CDR3 length is 12 residues. Germline assignment: CDR1 KGHSH and CDR2 LQKENI. CDR3 residues: CASSPRHSPLHF. The DNA of the CDR3 is TGTGCCAGCTCACCACGGCATTCACCCCTCCACTTT.

A single count supports this clone. The chain combines TRBV10-3 with TRBJ2-3; D perhaps matches TRBD1 (6 bases). This CDR3 has 18 residues. Germline CDR1 reads ENHRY; CDR2 reads SYGVKD. V was pared by 4 bases and J by 0 bases, with 20 bases between. The CDR3 DNA sequence: TGTGCCATCAGTGCCCCAGCGTTAGGGGGACCTAGCACAGATACGCAGTATTTT. As protein: CAISAPALGGPSTDTQYF.

The table lists this clone with a count of one. The chain carries TRBV6-5 and TRBJ2-1; 7 bases match TRBD2. This CDR3 is built from 16 residues. CDR1 is MNHEY, CDR2 SVGAGI, per germline. Unmatched junction bases numbered 4, after V lost 0 bases and J lost 2 bases. CDR3 residues: CASSYSRTSPYNEQFF. CDR3 bases: TGTGCCAGCAGTTACTCCCGGACTAGTCCCTACAATGAGCAGTTCTTC.

The rearrangement uses TRBV29-1 and TRBJ1-2, with 10 positions matching TRBD1. The CDR3 runs 13 residues. The germline V gene encodes CDR1 SQVTM and CDR2 ANQGSEA. The ends lost 6 bases at V and 5 bases at J; junction bases unmatched: 6. The CDR3 DNA is TGCAGCGTGACCGGACAGGGGGATTATGGCTACACCTTC. It is translated as CSVTGQGDYGYTF.